The rows below give T cell receptor beta chains drawn from one sample of a study of patients and donors after allogeneic stem cell transplantation. Each CDR3 protein gets one entry after TCRdb re-called the RT-PCR reads with MiXCR. The sample includes about 960,000 distinct CDR3 sequences, 15% to 20% of them seen just once. Sequencing was carried out using blood, either unsorted or a sorted T cell fraction (not recorded which). Receptors originate from a human donor who was either an allogeneic HSCT recipient or a stem cell or donor lymphocyte infusion donor (not recorded which). It is not recorded whose cells these are; they may come from a transplant donor. The CDR3 runs from the conserved cysteine through the conserved F or W. A D gene is named only where the DNA matches it firmly. Part of the rows lack a size; the others show once, few, many or a class for expanded clones.

clone size | J gene | D gene | V gene | CDR3 protein | CDR3 DNA
. | TRBJ2-5 | . | TRBV5-1 | CASSFVLEETQYF | TGCGCCAGCAGCTTTGTTCTGGAAGAGACCCAGTACTTC
. | TRBJ1-5 | TRBD1 | TRBV6-2/TRBV6-3 | CASSYGQGVSQPQHF | TGTGCCAGCAGTTACGGGCAGGGGGTGAGTCAGCCCCAGCATTTT
few | TRBJ2-2 | TRBD1 | TRBV12-3/TRBV12-4 | CASSLLSSRDRKTGELFF | TGTGCCAGCAGTTTATTATCCTCCCGGGACAGAAAAACCGGGGAGCTGTTTTTT
. | TRBJ2-1 | TRBD1 | TRBV19 | CASSRKGGQVIDEQFF | TGTGCCAGTAGCCGCAAGGGGGGACAGGTCATCGATGAGCAGTTCTTC
. | TRBJ2-1 | TRBD2 | TRBV6-5 | CASSYSRAGGQNEQFF | TGTGCCAGCAGTTACTCGAGGGCGGGGGGCCAGAATGAGCAGTTCTTC
. | TRBJ2-1 | . | TRBV12-3/TRBV12-4 | CASSLSPKQGGRSYNEQFF | TGTGCCAGCAGTTTATCCCCCAAACAGGGAGGGAGGTCCTACAATGAGCAGTTCTTC
. | TRBJ2-3 | . | TRBV20-1 | CSASLAGSTDTQYF | TGCAGTGCTAGCCTGGCGGGTAGCACAGATACGCAGTATTTT
few | TRBJ2-1 | TRBD2 | TRBV5-1 | CASSMYSGPQICNEQFF | TGCGCCAGCAGCATGTATAGCGGGCCCCAAATATGCAATGAGCAGTTCTTC
few | TRBJ2-5 | TRBD2 | TRBV12-3/TRBV12-4 | CAGAGTAGGETQYF | TGTGCCGGGGCCGGTACAGCGGGAGGTGAGACCCAGTACTTC
many | TRBJ2-1 | . | TRBV7-9 | CASSLKQGYNEQFF | TGTGCCAGCAGCTTAAAACAGGGCTACAATGAGCAGTTCTTC
few | TRBJ2-2 | TRBD1 | TRBV20-1 | CSASRRGRGELFF | TGCAGTGCTAGCCGAAGGGGGCGCGGGGAGCTGTTTTTT
few | TRBJ1-1 | . | TRBV18 | CASSPERGRGYAEAFF | TGTGCCAGCTCACCAGAGCGGGGAAGGGGCTACGCTGAAGCTTTCTTT
few | TRBJ2-5 | . | TRBV6-1 | CASSVAGSGLAYF | TGTGCCAGCAGTGTGGCAGGGTCTGGACTGGCGTACTTC
. | TRBJ1-5 | . | TRBV5-1 | CASSPLGGHQPQHF | TGCGCCAGCAGCCCCCTAGGAGGTCATCAGCCCCAGCATTTT
. | TRBJ2-2 | . | TRBV6-1 | CASISGTLYTGELFF | TGTGCCAGTATCTCCGGGACTCTATACACCGGGGAGCTGTTTTTT
few | TRBJ1-5 | . | TRBV20-1 | CSARYAEGGNQPQHF | TGCAGTGCTAGATACGCGGAGGGCGGCAATCAGCCCCAGCATTTT
. | TRBJ2-2 | . | TRBV5-1 | CASSERDHTGELFF | TGCGCCAGCAGCGAAAGGGACCACACCGGGGAGCTGTTTTTT
few | TRBJ2-7 | . | TRBV5-1 | CASSLDRGGTINYEQYF | TGCGCCAGCAGCTTGGACAGGGGAGGCACGATAAACTACGAGCAGTACTTC
. | TRBJ2-1 | TRBD2 | TRBV7-3 | CASSLIGSGGLTEQFF | TGTGCCAGCAGCTTAATTGGTAGCGGGGGGCTAACTGAGCAGTTCTTC
few | TRBJ2-5 | . | TRBV29-1 | CSVEGARGVTQYF | TGCAGCGTTGAAGGGGCTAGAGGCGTGACCCAGTACTTC
once | TRBJ1-5 | TRBD1 | TRBV12-3/TRBV12-4 | CASSRTGNAQPQHF | TGTGCCAGCAGTCGGACAGGGAACGCTCAGCCCCAGCATTTT
. | TRBJ1-1 | TRBD1 | TRBV2 | CASRAGGVGIYKNTEAFF | TGTGCCAGCAGAGCAGGGGGCGTAGGGATTTACAAGAACACTGAAGCTTTCTTT
. | TRBJ2-3 | TRBD2 | TRBV6-2/TRBV6-3 | CASVRGDSTRDTQYF | TGTGCCAGCGTCCGGGGGGACTCCACAAGAGATACGCAGTATTTT
many | TRBJ1-5 | . | TRBV12-3/TRBV12-4 | CASSFLRTVGNQPQHF | TGTGCCAGCAGTTTTTTACGGACAGTAGGAAATCAGCCCCAGCATTTT
. | TRBJ1-5 | . | TRBV21-1 | CASSKTGCPNQPLHF | TGTGCCAGCAGCAAAACAGGCTGCCCAAATCAGCCCCTGCATTTT
. | TRBJ2-2 | TRBD1 | TRBV27 | CASSPGGKSNTGELFF | TGTGCCAGCAGCCCAGGGGGCAAGTCAAACACCGGGGAGCTGTTTTTT
few | TRBJ1-5 | . | TRBV12-3/TRBV12-4 | CASSLGGGTTLGQPQHF | TGTGCCAGCAGTTTAGGTGGAGGGACAACCCTAGGGCAGCCCCAGCATTTT
few | TRBJ2-7 | . | TRBV21-1 | CDGDGLYEQYF | TGTGATGGGGACGGCCTCTACGAGCAGTACTTC
many | TRBJ2-3 | TRBD2 | TRBV2 | CASGLLAGETDTQYF | TGTGCCAGCGGTCTGCTAGCGGGGGAGACAGATACGCAGTATTTT
many | TRBJ2-1 | TRBD1 | TRBV24-1 | CATSKDRVYEQFF | TGTGCCACCAGCAAGGACAGGGTTTATGAGCAGTTCTTC
. | TRBJ1-1 | . | TRBV29-1 | CSVLGESTEAFF | TGCAGCGTTCTTGGGGAAAGCACTGAAGCTTTCTTT
few | TRBJ2-7 | . | TRBV29-1 | CSIPRGRNSYEQYF | TGCAGCATTCCCCGCGGCAGAAACTCCTACGAGCAGTACTTC
few | TRBJ2-7 | . | TRBV29-1 | CSVEAVTGDYSYEQYF | TGCAGCGTTGAAGCAGTGACAGGGGACTACTCCTACGAGCAGTACTTC
. | TRBJ2-7 | TRBD2 | TRBV7-8 | CASSLQLAGTYEQYF | TGTGCCAGCAGCTTGCAACTAGCGGGAACCTACGAGCAGTACTTC
few | TRBJ1-6 | TRBD1 | TRBV27 | CASRIRDRDSPLHF | TGTGCCAGCCGTATCAGGGACAGAGATTCACCCCTCCACTTT
many | TRBJ1-1 | . | TRBV6-2/TRBV6-3 | CASRPDRHTEAFF | TGTGCCAGCAGGCCGGACAGACACACTGAAGCTTTCTTT
few | TRBJ1-1 | . | TRBV7-9 | CASSEQVFEAFF | TGTGCCAGCAGCGAACAGGTATTTGAAGCTTTCTTT
few | TRBJ2-7 | TRBD2 | TRBV11-3 | CASSSRLAGGSPDEQYF | TGTGCCAGCAGCTCCCGACTAGCGGGAGGGAGTCCCGACGAGCAGTACTTC
. | TRBJ2-7 | . | TRBV5-1 | CASSLGRDQYF | TGCGCCAGCAGCTTGGGCCGGGACCAGTACTTC
. | TRBJ2-7 | . | TRBV20-1 | CSASGIWRGSYEQYF | TGCAGTGCTTCAGGGATATGGCGGGGTTCCTACGAGCAGTACTTC
. | TRBJ1-2 | TRBD1 | TRBV6-1 | CASSPRDSTIYGYTF | TGTGCCAGCAGTCCTCGGGACAGCACTATCTATGGCTACACCTTC